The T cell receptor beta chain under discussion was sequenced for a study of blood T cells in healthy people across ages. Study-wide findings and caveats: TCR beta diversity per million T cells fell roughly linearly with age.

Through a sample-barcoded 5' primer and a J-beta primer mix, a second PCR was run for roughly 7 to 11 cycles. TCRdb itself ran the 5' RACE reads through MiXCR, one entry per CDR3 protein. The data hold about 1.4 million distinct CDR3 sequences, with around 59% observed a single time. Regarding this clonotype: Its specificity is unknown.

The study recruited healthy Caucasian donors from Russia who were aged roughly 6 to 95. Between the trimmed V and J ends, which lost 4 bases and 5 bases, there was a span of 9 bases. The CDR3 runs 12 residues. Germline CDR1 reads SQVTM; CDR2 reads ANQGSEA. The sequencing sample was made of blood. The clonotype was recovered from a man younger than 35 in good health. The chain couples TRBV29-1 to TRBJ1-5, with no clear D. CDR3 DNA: TGCAGCGTTGGAACAAGCGATCAGCCCCAGCATTTT. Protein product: CSVGTSDQPQHF.